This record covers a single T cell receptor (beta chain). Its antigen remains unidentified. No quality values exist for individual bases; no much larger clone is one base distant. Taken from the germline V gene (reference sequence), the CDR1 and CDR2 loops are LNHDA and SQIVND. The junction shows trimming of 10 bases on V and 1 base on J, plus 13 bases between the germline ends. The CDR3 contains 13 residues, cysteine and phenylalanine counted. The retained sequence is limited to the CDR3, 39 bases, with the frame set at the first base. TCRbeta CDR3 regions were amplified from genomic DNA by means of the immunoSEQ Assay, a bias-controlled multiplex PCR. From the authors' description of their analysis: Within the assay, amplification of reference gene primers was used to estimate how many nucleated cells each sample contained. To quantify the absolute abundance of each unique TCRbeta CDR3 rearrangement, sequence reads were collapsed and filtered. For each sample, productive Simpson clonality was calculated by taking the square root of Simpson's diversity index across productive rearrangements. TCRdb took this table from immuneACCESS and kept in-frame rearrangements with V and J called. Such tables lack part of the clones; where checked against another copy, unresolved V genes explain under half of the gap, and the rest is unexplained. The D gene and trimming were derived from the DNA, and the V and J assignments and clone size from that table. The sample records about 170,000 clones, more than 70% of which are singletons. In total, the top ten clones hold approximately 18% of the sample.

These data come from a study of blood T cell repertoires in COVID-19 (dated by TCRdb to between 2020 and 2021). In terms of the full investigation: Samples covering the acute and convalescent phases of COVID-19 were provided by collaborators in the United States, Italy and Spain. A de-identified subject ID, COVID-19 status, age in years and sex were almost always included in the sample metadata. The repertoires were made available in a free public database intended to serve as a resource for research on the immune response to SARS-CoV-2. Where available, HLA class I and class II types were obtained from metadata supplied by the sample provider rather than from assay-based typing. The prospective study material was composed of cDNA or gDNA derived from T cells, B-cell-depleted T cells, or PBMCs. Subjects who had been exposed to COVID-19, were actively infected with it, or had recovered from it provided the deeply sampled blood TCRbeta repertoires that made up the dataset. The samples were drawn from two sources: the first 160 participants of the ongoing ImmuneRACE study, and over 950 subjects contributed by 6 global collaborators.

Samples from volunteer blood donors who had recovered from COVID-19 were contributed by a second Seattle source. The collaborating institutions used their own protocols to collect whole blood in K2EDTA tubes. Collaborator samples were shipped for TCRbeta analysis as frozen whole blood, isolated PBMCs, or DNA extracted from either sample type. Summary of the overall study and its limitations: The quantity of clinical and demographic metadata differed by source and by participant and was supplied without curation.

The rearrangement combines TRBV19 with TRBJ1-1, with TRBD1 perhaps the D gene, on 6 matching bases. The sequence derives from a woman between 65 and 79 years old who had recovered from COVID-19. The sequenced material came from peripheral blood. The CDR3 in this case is CATRGAPNTEAFF. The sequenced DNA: TGTGCCACCCGGGGGGCTCCGAACACTGAAGCTTTCTTT.